This paragraph reports one T cell receptor beta chain. Its antigen remains unidentified. TCRdb recomputed calls from the reads with MiXCR, one row per CDR3 protein. This sample has 680,000 or so distinct CDR3 sequences, with around 31% found just once. This sample was taken from a study of T cell repertoires in cytomegalovirus infection. Study summary: Used in the study were CMV epitopes, some recently identified and HLA-C-restricted, others well-studied and HLA-B-restricted.

Trimming shortened V by 6 bases and J by 1 base, and 19 bases separated the two germline ends. This CDR3 contains 17 residues. Germline CDR1 reads LNHDA; CDR2 reads SQIVND (reference sequence). Study outcomes and limitations: HLA-C-restricted TCR beta clonotypes specific for CMV led the ex vivo response. There were carriers of CMV plus the relevant HLA, and cumulative public TCR beta family frequency identified them.

The sequences come from cultured PBMCs, collected from culture after CMV antigen stimulation. The origin of this receptor is a human donor in good health (CMV status not recorded). Some clones in this sample may be carry-over from other donors' samples. J is TRBJ1-5 and V is TRBV19, with D perhaps TRBD1 (5 bases). The CDR3 DNA follows: TGTGCCAGTAGGGACCGGGGGGGACCCGCAAGCAATCAGCCCCAGCATTTT. Residues: CASRDRGGPASNQPQHF.